Listed below are T cell receptor beta chains from one sample, sequenced in a study of cytomegalovirus exposure and HLA in healthy donors. Profiling relied on immunoSEQ multiplex PCR, and the TCRdb table lists in-frame clones only, not all of them. Seen here are around 73,000 clones, about 87% observed once, and the top ten hold approximately 4.2%. Sequencing was performed on PBMCs. The receptors stem from a woman aged 18-35 years in good health and CMV-seropositive. CDR3s include the opening cysteine and the closing phenylalanine or tryptophan.

v_call	j_call	cdr3_aa
TRBV7-2	TRBJ2-3	CASSPGTSGTDTQYF
TRBV19	TRBJ2-2	CASSISTNTGELFF
TRBV6-6	TRBJ2-7	CASSYSGQGWGEQYF
TRBV6-9	TRBJ2-7	CASNLGTGGIEQYF
TRBV30	TRBJ2-7	CAWSSGLVYEQYF
TRBV10-2	TRBJ2-4	CASRDRGRDGAKNIQYF
TRBV11-2	TRBJ2-1	CASSLPQVASGFYNEQFF
TRBV11-2	TRBJ2-7	CASSFSIWDRSGEQYF
TRBV6-1	TRBJ1-1	CASSSQGSSRTEAFF
TRBV7-8	TRBJ2-3	CASSLRLHTDTQYF
TRBV2	TRBJ1-5	CASSAGTGGFQPQHF
TRBV28	TRBJ1-5	CASSESDQPQHF
TRBV5-1	TRBJ1-1	CASSYAESGMNTEAFF
TRBV15	TRBJ1-5	CATSRPDRYNQPQHF
TRBV2	TRBJ1-1	CASSLTLNTEAFF
TRBV19	TRBJ2-4	CASSPTGTSGRANIQYF
TRBV7-9	TRBJ2-5	CASSLAKGAGETQYF
TRBV7-9	TRBJ2-3	CASSLPRDTDTQYF
TRBV7-6	TRBJ2-2	CASSLEASGMYTGELFF
TRBV2	TRBJ2-5	CASSRYGLVEQETQYF
TRBV7-2	TRBJ2-7	CASSQPGQPYEQYF
TRBV9	TRBJ2-3	CASSVTSGGSTDTQYF
TRBV7-9	TRBJ2-1	CASSPRTDSYNEQFF
TRBV18	TRBJ2-1	CASSTRGDSYNEQFF
TRBV7-8	TRBJ1-6	CASSQSGGDSPLHF
TRBV2	TRBJ2-1	CASSETSSGRQFF
TRBV19	TRBJ2-7	CASSLGLQGWTREQYF
TRBV5-5	TRBJ2-7	CASSLGQGSSYEQYF
TRBV19	TRBJ1-5	CASRDRQTPHQPQHF
TRBV30	TRBJ2-1	CALGLAGLLPYNEQFF
TRBV2	TRBJ2-7	CASSADSYEQYF
TRBV6-4	TRBJ1-6	CASSGSGGKGSPLHF
TRBV27	TRBJ2-1	CASSLRGSYNEQFF
TRBV4-1	TRBJ2-7	CASSQVGQGPSYEQYF
TRBV28	TRBJ2-1	CASTLGASGRGEQFF
TRBV5-4	TRBJ1-2	CASSADRTYGYTF
TRBV5-6	TRBJ1-6	CASSLEGQGDPLHF
TRBV18	TRBJ1-1	CASSHGAGTGLRNTEAFF
TRBV4-2	TRBJ2-7	CASSQDPSGGASEQYF
TRBV2	TRBJ2-3	CASSAERSGGDTQYF
TRBV10-2	TRBJ2-7	CASIDHRYEQYF
TRBV5-8	TRBJ1-2	CASSFGEGRRYTF
TRBV4-3	TRBJ1-4	CASSVVNEKLFF
TRBV10-3	TRBJ1-1	CAISLLPNTEAFF
TRBV29-1	TRBJ2-2	CSVPSTLTNTGELFF